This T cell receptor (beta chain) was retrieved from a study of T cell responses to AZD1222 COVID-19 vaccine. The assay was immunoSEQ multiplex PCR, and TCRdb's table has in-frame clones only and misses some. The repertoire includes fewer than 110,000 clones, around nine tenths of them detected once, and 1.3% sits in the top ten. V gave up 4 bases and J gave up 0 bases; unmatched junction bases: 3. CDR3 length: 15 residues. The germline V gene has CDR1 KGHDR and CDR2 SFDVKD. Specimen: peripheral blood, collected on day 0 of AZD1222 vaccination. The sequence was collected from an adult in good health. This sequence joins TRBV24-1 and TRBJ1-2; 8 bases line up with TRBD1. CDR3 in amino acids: CATSDPGQANYGYTF. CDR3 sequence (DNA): TGTGCCACCAGTGACCCGGGACAGGCTAACTATGGCTACACCTTC.